The rows below give T cell receptor beta chains drawn from one sample of a study of blood T cell repertoires in COVID-19. TCRdb's table, derived via immunoSEQ multiplex PCR, lists solely in-frame clones and lacks some. The sample lists 130,000 or so clones, more than 70% occurring once. Input material: peripheral blood. These receptors were taken from a man older than 75 with active or convalescent COVID-19. Each CDR3 is given with its conserved first and last residue. A D gene is named only where the DNA matches it firmly. Clone sizes are given selectively: once, few, many, or a class where the clone is expanded.

>TRBV4-3|TRBJ1-1|NA|NA
TGCGCCAGCAGCCAACTTCAGGAGAACACTGAAGCTTTCTTT
CASSQLQENTEAFF
>TRBV28|TRBJ2-7|NA|NA
TGTGCCAGCAGTTTAGCAGGGGCCATTTACGAGCAGTACTTC
CASSLAGAIYEQYF
>TRBV28|TRBJ1-4|NA|NA
TGTGCCAGCAGTACCCGACAAATAACTTCAACTAATGAAAAACTGTTTTTT
CASSTRQITSTNEKLFF
>TRBV5-4|TRBJ1-2|NA|NA
TGTGCCAGCAGCTTGCAGGGTAACTATGGCTACACCTTC
CASSLQGNYGYTF
>TRBV7-9|TRBJ1-5|NA|NA
TGTGCCAGCAGCTTAGGGCTCTCTCAGCCCCAGCATTTT
CASSLGLSQPQHF
>TRBV9|TRBJ1-1|NA|NA
TGTGCCAGCAGCGGGCGGACAAGTTCGAACACTGAAGCTTTCTTT
CASSGRTSSNTEAFF
>TRBV7-9|TRBJ2-7|TRBD1|NA
TGTGCCAGCAGCTCCGGGACAGGTTCCTACGAGCAGTACTTC
CASSSGTGSYEQYF
>TRBV5-4|TRBJ2-1|TRBD2|few
TGTGCCAGCAGTTATCAGTCTAGCGGGGTCTATGAGCAGTTCTTC
CASSYQSSGVYEQFF
>TRBV29-1|TRBJ1-1|NA|NA
TGCAGTCACCGAAGGGGCACTGAAGCTTTCTTT
CSHRRGTEAFF
>TRBV27|TRBJ1-5|NA|NA
TGTGCCAGCAGCCCGTACAGGGTTGATAGCAATCAGCCCCAGCATTTT
CASSPYRVDSNQPQHF
>TRBV18|TRBJ1-2|NA|NA
TGTGCCAGCTCACCAAGGACTCCCGGTAGAGACTATGGCTACACCTTC
CASSPRTPGRDYGYTF
>TRBV2|TRBJ1-5|NA|NA
TGTGCCAGCAGTTCAACTAGTAGCAATCAGCCCCAGCATTTT
CASSSTSSNQPQHF
>TRBV5-6|TRBJ1-5|NA|NA
TGTGCCAGCAGCTTGGCGGGGCAGCCCCAGCATTTT
CASSLAGQPQHF
>TRBV4-1|TRBJ2-4|NA|NA
TGCGCCAGCAGCCAAGAAGGGGCCTCCAAAAACATTCAGTACTTC
CASSQEGASKNIQYF
>TRBV2|TRBJ1-6|TRBD1|NA
TGTGCCAGCAGTGAAATCCAGGGGGCGAATTCACCCCTCCACTTT
CASSEIQGANSPLHF
>TRBV9|TRBJ1-3|TRBD1|NA
TGTGCCAGCAGCTCAGAGGGACAGTCAAGCACCATATATTTT
CASSSEGQSSTIYF
>TRBV29-1|TRBJ2-7|TRBD1|NA
TGCAGCGTTATACGACAGGGCCTCTACGAGCAGTACTTC
CSVIRQGLYEQYF
>TRBV5-5|TRBJ2-1|TRBD1|NA
TGTGCCAGCAGCCTACCTACAGGGGGCAATGAGCAGTTCTTC
CASSLPTGGNEQFF
>TRBV7-2|TRBJ2-5|NA|NA
TGTGCCAGCAGCTTAACCAGGAGGGAGACCCAGTACTTC
CASSLTRRETQYF
>TRBV28|TRBJ1-1|NA|NA
TGTGCCAGCAGTTTATGGGAGGGAGCTTTCTTT
CASSLWEGAFF
>TRBV18|TRBJ2-3|TRBD1|NA
TGTGCCAGCTCACAAGGACAGGGAGGCACAGATACGCAGTATTTT
CASSQGQGGTDTQYF
>TRBV19|TRBJ1-2|NA|NA
TGTGCCAGTAGTATAGGGGCAGCCTTGGGTGGCTACACCTTC
CASSIGAALGGYTF
>TRBV15|TRBJ1-6|TRBD1|NA
TGTGCCACCAGCAGAGATACTACAGGGGGCCGGGGGAATTCACCCCTCCACTTT
CATSRDTTGGRGNSPLHF
>TRBV7-2|TRBJ1-1|TRBD1|NA
TGTGCCAGCAGCTTAGGGGGGACAGGGGGCAACACTGAAGCTTTCTTT
CASSLGGTGGNTEAFF
>TRBV7-9|TRBJ2-7|TRBD2|NA
TGTGCCAGCAGTCAGCGTAGCGGGGGGGACCCCTACGAGCAGTACTTC
CASSQRSGGDPYEQYF
>TRBV7-9|TRBJ2-4|NA|NA
TGTGCCAGCAGCTACGGACAGACCCTAGCCAAAAACATTCAGTACTTC
CASSYGQTLAKNIQYF
>TRBV27|TRBJ2-2|NA|NA
TGTGCCAGCAGTTTAGAGCCCACCGGGGAGCTGTTTTTT
CASSLEPTGELFF
>TRBV9|TRBJ1-3|TRBD1|few
TGTGCCAGCAGCCCACAGGGGGGTGGAAACACCATATATTTT
CASSPQGGGNTIYF
>TRBV5-1|TRBJ1-3|NA|NA
TGCGCCAGCGCCGGGGTGGGCCCCTCTATACTAAGCTCTGGAAACACCATATATTTT
CASAGVGPSILSSGNTIYF
>TRBV7-6|TRBJ1-1|NA|once
TGTGCCAGCAGCGCGGTTAGGGGCACTGAAGCTTTCTTT
CASSAVRGTEAFF
>TRBV10-3|TRBJ2-6|NA|NA
TGTGCCATCAAAGATCGGTCTGGGGCCAACGTCCTGACTTTC
CAIKDRSGANVLTF
>TRBV27|TRBJ2-7|TRBD2|NA
TGTGCCAGCAGTCCGACTCGGACTAGCGGGTTGGAGCAGTACTTC
CASSPTRTSGLEQYF
>TRBV6-6|TRBJ2-1|TRBD1|NA
TGTGCCAGCAGTCCCGTTGGGCGAGGGGGCTACTACAATGAGCAGTTCTTC
CASSPVGRGGYYNEQFF
>TRBV7-2|TRBJ1-5|NA|NA
TGTGCCAGCAGCTTTGCAGGATATAGCAATCAGCCCCAGCATTTT
CASSFAGYSNQPQHF
>TRBV11-2|TRBJ2-5|NA|few
TGTGCCAGCAGCTTTTCACATCAAGAGACCCAGTACTTC
CASSFSHQETQYF
>TRBV21-1|TRBJ2-7|NA|NA
TGTGCCAGCAGCAAAGTTTTTCTTAAGGGGAGGCCACTCTTCAACTACGAGCAGTACTTC
CASSKVFLKGRPLFNYEQYF
>TRBV5-1|TRBJ1-4|NA|NA
TGCGCCAGCAGCCCGGGAGAGGGTGAAAAACTGTTTTTT
CASSPGEGEKLFF
>TRBV21-1|TRBJ1-1|NA|NA
TGTGCCAGCAGCCAAGTGGCGAACACTGAAGCTTTCTTT
CASSQVANTEAFF
>TRBV21-1|TRBJ1-2|NA|once
TGTGCCAGCAGCAAGGGACTGGGACAGTCTAACTATGGCTACACCTTC
CASSKGLGQSNYGYTF
>TRBV4-1|TRBJ1-1|TRBD1|few
TGCGCCAGCAGCGAGGACAGGTGGGCTAAAGCTTTCTTT
CASSEDRWAKAFF
>TRBV5-5|TRBJ1-2|TRBD1|once
TGTGCCAGCAGCTCAAACTTTTTTTCCGGACAGGGGGCATATGGCTACACCTTC
CASSSNFFSGQGAYGYTF
>TRBV4-1|TRBJ2-1|NA|NA
TGCGCCAGCAGCCAAGTCGGGACATACAATGAGCAGTTCTTC
CASSQVGTYNEQFF
>TRBV7-8|TRBJ1-3|NA|NA
TGTGCCAGCAGCTTAGCGGCAGGGGTAAACGGAAACACCATATATTTT
CASSLAAGVNGNTIYF
>TRBV7-2|TRBJ2-1|TRBD2|NA
TGTGCCAGCAGCCTTGGGACTAGCGGGGGGATACAGTTCTTC
CASSLGTSGGIQFF
>TRBV2|TRBJ1-6|NA|NA
TGTGCCAGCGGCAGACTACCAAATTCACCCCTCCACTTT
CASGRLPNSPLHF
>TRBV6-2/TRBV6-3|TRBJ2-4|NA|once
TGTGCCAGCAGTTACCCTACAGCCGCCTCGGGGGTCATTCAGTACTTC
CASSYPTAASGVIQYF
>TRBV12-1|TRBJ2-3|NA|NA
TGTGCCAGCAGCCATCGGCGAGCAGGTACGCAGTATTTT
CASSHRRAGTQYF
>TRBV7-6|TRBJ1-1|TRBD1|NA
TGTGCCAGCAGGTCGACAGGGTGGGCTTTCTTT
CASRSTGWAFF
>TRBV18|TRBJ1-1|TRBD1|once
TGTGCCAGCTCACCGGACAGGACCCTGAACACTGAAGCTTTCTTT
CASSPDRTLNTEAFF
>TRBV10-3|TRBJ2-4|TRBD2|NA
TGTGCCATCAGCGGGAGCGGGGACCCCAAAAACATTCAGTACTTC
CAISGSGDPKNIQYF
>TRBV7-6|TRBJ2-3|TRBD2|NA
TGTGCCAGCAGTAAGGCGGGGGGCACTTCGGATACGCAGTATTTT
CASSKAGGTSDTQYF
>TRBV6-1|TRBJ2-1|TRBD2|NA
TGTGCCAGCAGTGCACGCCCGGGACTAGCGGGGGGGAATGAGCAGTTCTTC
CASSARPGLAGGNEQFF
>TRBV4-1|TRBJ1-3|NA|NA
TGCGCCAGCAGCCAAGATGCGCAAGGAAACACCATATATTTT
CASSQDAQGNTIYF